This record covers a single TCR beta chain. What it binds is unknown. Only in-frame clones appear in the TCRdb table, and some are missing; sequencing was by immunoSEQ multiplex PCR. The data show hundreds of thousands of clones, around nine tenths seen once. Germline-derived CDR1 and CDR2 are SQVTM and ANQGSEA. With 5 bases removed from V and 0 bases from J, the gap between germline ends came to 10 bases. The CDR3 contains 13 residues. The data are from a study of Ad26.COV2.S vaccination and SARS-CoV-2 variants. Study-level background: Ad26.COV2.S given intramuscularly, once or twice 56 days apart.

Study findings and constraints: Using TCR breadth and depth analyses may have led to underestimated total T cell responses. Placebo and vaccine recipients had non-spike TCR breadth that was similar. Reported findings describe substantial breadth in spike-specific CD8+ and CD4+ T cell responses following vaccination.

The treatment denotes: around 19 received Ad26.COV2.S at low or high dose, single or two shots; roughly five received placebo; per-sample allocation not given. Material that was analyzed had been drawn on day 63 after the first vaccine or placebo injection. This clonotype was obtained from a person between 18 and 65 years old who received the Ad26.COV2.S COVID-19 vaccine or a placebo. The sample here was peripheral blood, taken in a trial of Ad26.COV2.S vaccine versus placebo. The chain employs TRBV29-1 and TRBJ1-1; no clear D gene. CDR3 in amino acids: CSVIQRLNTEAFF. The DNA of the CDR3 is TGCAGCGTTATCCAGCGCCTGAACACTGAAGCTTTCTTT. The full variable domain, completed using reference TRBV29-1 and TRBJ1-1, is SAVISQKPSRDICQRGTSLTIQCQVDSQVTMMFWYRQQPGQSLTLIATANQGSEATYESGFVIDKFPISRPNLTFSTLTVSNMSPEDSSIYLCSVIQRLNTEAFFGQGTRLTVV.